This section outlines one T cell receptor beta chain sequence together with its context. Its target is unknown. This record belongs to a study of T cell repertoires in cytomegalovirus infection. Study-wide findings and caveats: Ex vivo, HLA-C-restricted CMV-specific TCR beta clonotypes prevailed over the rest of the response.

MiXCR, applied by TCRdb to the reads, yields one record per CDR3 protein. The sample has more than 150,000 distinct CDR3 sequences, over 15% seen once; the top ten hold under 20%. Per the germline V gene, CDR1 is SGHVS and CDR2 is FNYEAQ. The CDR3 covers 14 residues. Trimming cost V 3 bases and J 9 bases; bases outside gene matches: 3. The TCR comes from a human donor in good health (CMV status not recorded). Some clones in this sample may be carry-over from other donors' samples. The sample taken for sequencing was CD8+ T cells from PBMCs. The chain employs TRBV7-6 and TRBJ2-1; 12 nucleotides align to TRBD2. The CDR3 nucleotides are TGTGCCAGCAGCTTGACTAGCGGGGGCGGTGAGCAGTTCTTC. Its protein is CASSLTSGGGEQFF.